The T cell receptor (beta chain) under discussion was sequenced for a study of T cells in Graves' hyperthyroidism and ophthalmopathy. Study observations and caveats: Blood also carried most thyroid clonotypes expanded above 0.001. Stable hyperthyroidism was separated from ophthalmopathy by a model based on 13 V-J features.

Notes on this clonotype: The antigen remains unidentified.

V was clipped by 5 bases and J by 3 bases, with 11 bases between them. The CDR3 contains 13 residues. Germline V lookup: CDR1 LNHNV, CDR2 YYDKDF (reference sequence). Patients were excluded for uncontrolled infection, other autoimmune disease, pregnancy or lactation. What was amplified from RNA transcripts were TCR beta CDR3 regions. The study used the HTBI primer set for a first-round RT-PCR of the TCR CDR3. A single record per CDR3 protein comes from TCRdb applying MiXCR to the multiplex PCR reads. Of 500,000 or so distinct CDR3 sequences listed, roughly 18% are singletons. The sequence was collected from a woman aged 18-35 years with Graves' ophthalmopathy. The V gene is TRBV15, the J gene TRBJ2-7; D unclear. Sequenced material: blood. DNA for the CDR3: TGTGCCACCAGCGGCACAGTAAACTACGAGCAGTACTTC. Its translation is CATSGTVNYEQYF. The whole variable domain, filled in from reference TRBV15 and TRBJ2-7, reads DAMVIQNPRYQVTQFGKPVTLSCSQTLNHNVMYWYQQKSSQAPKLLFHYYDKDFNNEADTPDNFQSRRPNTSFCFLDIRSPGLGDTAMYLCATSGTVNYEQYFGPGTRLTVT.